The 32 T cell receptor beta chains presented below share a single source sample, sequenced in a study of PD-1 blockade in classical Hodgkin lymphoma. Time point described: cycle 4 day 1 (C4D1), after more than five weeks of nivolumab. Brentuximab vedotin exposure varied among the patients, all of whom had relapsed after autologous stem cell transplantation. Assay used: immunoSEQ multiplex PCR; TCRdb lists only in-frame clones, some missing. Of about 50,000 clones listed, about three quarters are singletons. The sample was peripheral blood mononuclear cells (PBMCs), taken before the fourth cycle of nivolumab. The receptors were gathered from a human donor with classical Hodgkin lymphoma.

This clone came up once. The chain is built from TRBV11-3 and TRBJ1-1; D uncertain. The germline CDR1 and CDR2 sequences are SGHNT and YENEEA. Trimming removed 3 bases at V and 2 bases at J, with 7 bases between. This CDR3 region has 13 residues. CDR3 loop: CASSLGSNTEAFF. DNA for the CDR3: TGTGCCAGCAGCTTGGGCAGTAACACTGAAGCTTTCTTT.

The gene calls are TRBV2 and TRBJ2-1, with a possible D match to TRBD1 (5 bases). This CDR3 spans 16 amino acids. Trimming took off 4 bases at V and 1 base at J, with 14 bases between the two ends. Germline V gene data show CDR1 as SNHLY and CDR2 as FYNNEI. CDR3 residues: CASSGVLRGSYNEQFF. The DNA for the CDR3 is TGTGCCAGCAGTGGAGTCCTAAGGGGTTCCTACAATGAGCAGTTCTTC.

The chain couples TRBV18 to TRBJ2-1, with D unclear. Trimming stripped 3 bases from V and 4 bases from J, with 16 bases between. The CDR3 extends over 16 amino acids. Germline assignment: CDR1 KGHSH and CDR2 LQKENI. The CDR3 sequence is CASSPTDGESYNEQFF. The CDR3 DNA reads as TGTGCCAGCTCACCTACAGACGGAGAAAGTTACAATGAGCAGTTCTTC. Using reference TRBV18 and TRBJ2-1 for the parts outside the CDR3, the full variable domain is NAGVMQNPRHLVRRRGQEARLRCSPMKGHSHVYWYRQLPEEGLKFMVYLQKENIIDESGMPKERFSAEFPKEGPSILRIQQVVRGDSAAYFCASSPTDGESYNEQFFGPGTRLTVL.

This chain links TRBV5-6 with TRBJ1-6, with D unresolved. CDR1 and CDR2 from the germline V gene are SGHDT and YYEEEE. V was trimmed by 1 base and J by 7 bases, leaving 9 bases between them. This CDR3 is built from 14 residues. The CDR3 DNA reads TGTGCCAGCAGCTTGAGGGCCGTGAATTCACCCCTCCACTTT. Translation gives CASSLRAVNSPLHF.

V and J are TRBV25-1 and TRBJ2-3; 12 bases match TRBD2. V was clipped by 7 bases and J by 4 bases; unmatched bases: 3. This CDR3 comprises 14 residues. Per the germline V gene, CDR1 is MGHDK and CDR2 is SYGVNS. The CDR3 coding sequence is TGTGCCAGCACCCTAGCGGGAGGGGCAGATACGCAGTATTTT. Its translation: CASTLAGGADTQYF.

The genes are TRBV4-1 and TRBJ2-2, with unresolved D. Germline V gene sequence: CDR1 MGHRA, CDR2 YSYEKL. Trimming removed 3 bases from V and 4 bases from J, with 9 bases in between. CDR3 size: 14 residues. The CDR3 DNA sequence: TGCGCCAGCAGCCAGATGACTGTCACCGGGGAGCTGTTTTTT. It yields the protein CASSQMTVTGELFF.

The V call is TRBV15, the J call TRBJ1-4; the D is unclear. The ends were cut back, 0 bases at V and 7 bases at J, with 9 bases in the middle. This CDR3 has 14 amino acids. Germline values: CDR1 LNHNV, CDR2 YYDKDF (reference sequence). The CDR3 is CATSREPGREKLFF. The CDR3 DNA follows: TGTGCCACCAGCAGAGAGCCTGGTCGTGAAAAACTGTTTTTT.

CDR3 in amino acids: CASSLSATSGRRGGGEGGELFF. CDR3 bases: TGTGCCAGCAGTCTCTCAGCGACTAGCGGGAGAAGAGGGGGAGGGGAAGGCGGGGAGCTGTTTTTT. This chain uses TRBV27 with TRBJ2-2; 12 bases agree with TRBD2. Germline V gene data show CDR1 as MNHEY and CDR2 as SMNVEV (reference sequence). Trimming removed 5 bases from V and 7 bases from J; junction bases left unmatched: 26. This CDR3 contains 22 residues.

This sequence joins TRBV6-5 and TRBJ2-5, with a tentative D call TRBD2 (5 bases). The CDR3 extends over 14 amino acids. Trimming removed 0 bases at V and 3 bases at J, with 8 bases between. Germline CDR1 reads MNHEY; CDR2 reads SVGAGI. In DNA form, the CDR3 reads TGTGCCAGCAGTTACTCGTCAGCGGAAGAGACCCAGTACTTC. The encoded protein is CASSYSSAEETQYF.

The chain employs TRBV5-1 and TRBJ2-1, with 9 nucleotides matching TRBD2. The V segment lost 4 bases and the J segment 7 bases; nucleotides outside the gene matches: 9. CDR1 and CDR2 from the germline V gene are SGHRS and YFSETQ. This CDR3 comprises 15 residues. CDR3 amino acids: CASSLIAGAGNEQFF. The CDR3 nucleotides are TGCGCCAGCAGCCTCATAGCGGGAGCGGGGAATGAGCAGTTCTTC.

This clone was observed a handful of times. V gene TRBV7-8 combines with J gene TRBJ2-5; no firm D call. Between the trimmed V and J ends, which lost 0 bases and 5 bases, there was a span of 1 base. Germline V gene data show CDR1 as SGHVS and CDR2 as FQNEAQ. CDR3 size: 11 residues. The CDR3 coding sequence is TGTGCCAGCAGCTTAGCGGAGACCCAGTACTTC. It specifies CASSLAETQYF. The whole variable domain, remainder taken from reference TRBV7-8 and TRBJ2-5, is GAGVSQSPRYKVAKRGQDVALRCDPISGHVSLFWYQQALGQGPEFLTYFQNEAQLDKSGLPSDRFFAERPEGSVSTLKIQRTQQEDSAVYLCASSLAETQYFGPGTRLLVL.

The CDR3 here is CASSFGRGNEQFF. The CDR3 coding sequence is TGTGCCAGCAGTTTCGGGAGAGGGAATGAGCAGTTCTTC. The rearrangement links TRBV27 to TRBJ2-1; tentative D call: TRBD2 (6 bases). The CDR3 totals 13 residues. Germline values: CDR1 MNHEY, CDR2 SMNVEV (reference sequence). The germline V and J ends were trimmed by 3 bases and 7 bases, with 10 bases remaining between them.

The CDR3 is CASSDRVTNNQPQHF. In DNA form, the CDR3 reads TGTGCCAGCAGTGACCGGGTAACGAACAATCAGCCCCAGCATTTT. The chain links TRBV2 to TRBJ1-5, with unresolved D. The V end lost 3 bases, the J end lost 3 bases, and 12 bases lay between the germline ends. This CDR3 region has 15 residues. CDR1 is SNHLY and CDR2 is FYNNEI in the germline V gene.

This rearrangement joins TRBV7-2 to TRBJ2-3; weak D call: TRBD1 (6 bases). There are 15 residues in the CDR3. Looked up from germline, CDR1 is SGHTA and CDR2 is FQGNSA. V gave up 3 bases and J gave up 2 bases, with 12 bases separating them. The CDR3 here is CASSFRQVTTDTQYF. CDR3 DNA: TGTGCCAGCAGCTTTCGACAGGTCACCACAGATACGCAGTATTTT.

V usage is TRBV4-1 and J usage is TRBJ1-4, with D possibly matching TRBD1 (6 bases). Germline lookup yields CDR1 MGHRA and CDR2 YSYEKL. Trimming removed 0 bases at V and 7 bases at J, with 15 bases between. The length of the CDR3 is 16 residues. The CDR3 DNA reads TGCGCCAGCAGCCAAGACGGTTTGGGGGCAGGTGAAAAACTGTTTTTT. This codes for CASSQDGLGAGEKLFF.

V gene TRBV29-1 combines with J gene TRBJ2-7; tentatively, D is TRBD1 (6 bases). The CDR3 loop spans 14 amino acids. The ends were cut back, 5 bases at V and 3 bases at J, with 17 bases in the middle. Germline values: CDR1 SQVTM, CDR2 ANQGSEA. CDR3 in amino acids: CSVKLRDTFYEQYF. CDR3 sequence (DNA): TGCAGCGTTAAGCTTCGGGACACCTTCTACGAGCAGTACTTC.

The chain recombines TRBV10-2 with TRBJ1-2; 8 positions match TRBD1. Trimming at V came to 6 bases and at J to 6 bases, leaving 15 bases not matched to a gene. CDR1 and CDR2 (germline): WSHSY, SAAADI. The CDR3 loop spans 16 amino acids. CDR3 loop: CASRTATQGASNGYTF. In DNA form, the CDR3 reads TGCGCCAGCAGGACAGCCACCCAGGGGGCTTCGAATGGCTACACCTTC.

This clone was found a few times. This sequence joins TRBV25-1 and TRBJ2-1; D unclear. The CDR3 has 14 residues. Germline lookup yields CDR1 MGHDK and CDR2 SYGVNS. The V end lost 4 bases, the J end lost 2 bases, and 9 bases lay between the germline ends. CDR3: CASSGAPAYNEQFF. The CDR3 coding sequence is TGTGCCAGCAGTGGAGCCCCGGCCTACAATGAGCAGTTCTTC. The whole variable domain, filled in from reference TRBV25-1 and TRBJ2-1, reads EADIYQTPRYLVIGTGKKITLECSQTMGHDKMYWYQQDPGMELHLIHYSYGVNSTEKGDLSSESTVSRIRTEHFPLTLESARPSHTSQYLCASSGAPAYNEQFFGPGTRLTVL.

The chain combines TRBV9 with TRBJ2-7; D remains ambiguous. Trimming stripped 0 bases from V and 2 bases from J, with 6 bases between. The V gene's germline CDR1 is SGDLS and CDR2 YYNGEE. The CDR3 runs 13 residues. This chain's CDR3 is CASSVDPTYEQYF. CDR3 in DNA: TGTGCCAGCAGCGTAGACCCGACCTACGAGCAGTACTTC.

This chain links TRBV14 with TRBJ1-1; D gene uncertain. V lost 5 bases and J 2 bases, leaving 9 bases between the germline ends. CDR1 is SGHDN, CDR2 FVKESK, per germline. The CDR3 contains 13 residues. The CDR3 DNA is TGTGCCAGCAGCTCCTCAGGAAACACTGAAGCTTTCTTT. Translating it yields CASSSSGNTEAFF.

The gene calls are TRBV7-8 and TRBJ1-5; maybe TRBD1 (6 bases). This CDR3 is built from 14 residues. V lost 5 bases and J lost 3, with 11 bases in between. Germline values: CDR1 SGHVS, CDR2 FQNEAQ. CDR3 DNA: TGTGCCAGCAGCGGGGGGGCAATCAATCAGCCCCAGCATTTT. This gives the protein CASSGGAINQPQHF.

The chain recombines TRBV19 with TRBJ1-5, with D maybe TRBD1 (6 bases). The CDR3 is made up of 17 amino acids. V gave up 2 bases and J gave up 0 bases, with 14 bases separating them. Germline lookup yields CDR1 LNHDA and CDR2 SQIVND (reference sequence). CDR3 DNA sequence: TGTGCCAGTAGTATAATAGACAGGATCGGTAGCAATCAGCCCCAGCATTTT. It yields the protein CASSIIDRIGSNQPQHF.

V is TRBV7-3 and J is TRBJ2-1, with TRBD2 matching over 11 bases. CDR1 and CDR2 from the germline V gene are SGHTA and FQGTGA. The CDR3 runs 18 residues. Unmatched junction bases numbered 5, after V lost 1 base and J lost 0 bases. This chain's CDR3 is CASSLIPSGGSSYNEQFF. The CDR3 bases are TGTGCCAGCAGCTTAATTCCTAGCGGGGGGAGCTCCTACAATGAGCAGTTCTTC.

CDR3 bases: TGTGCCAGCAGTGAGGCCGGGACAGGGGGCCACGAGCAGTACTTC. It codes for CASSEAGTGGHEQYF. V usage is TRBV6-1 and J usage is TRBJ2-7; TRBD1 matches at 12 bases. J gave up 5 bases and V 3 bases, and 5 bases lay outside the gene matches. The CDR3 has 15 amino acids. The germline V gene has CDR1 MNHNS and CDR2 SASEGT.

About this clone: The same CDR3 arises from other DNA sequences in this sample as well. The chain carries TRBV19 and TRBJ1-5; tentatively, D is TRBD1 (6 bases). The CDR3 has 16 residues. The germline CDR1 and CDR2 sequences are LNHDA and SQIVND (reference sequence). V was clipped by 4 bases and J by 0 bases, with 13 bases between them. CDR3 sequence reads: CASSRPGQVSNQPQHF. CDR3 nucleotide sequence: TGTGCCAGTAGTAGGCCGGGACAAGTTAGCAATCAGCCCCAGCATTTT.

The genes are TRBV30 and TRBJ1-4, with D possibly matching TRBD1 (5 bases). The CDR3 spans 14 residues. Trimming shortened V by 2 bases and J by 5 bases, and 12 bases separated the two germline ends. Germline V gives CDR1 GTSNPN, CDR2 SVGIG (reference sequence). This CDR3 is CAWSPGRINEKLFF. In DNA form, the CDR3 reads TGTGCCTGGAGTCCGGGACGGATAAATGAAAAACTGTTTTTT.

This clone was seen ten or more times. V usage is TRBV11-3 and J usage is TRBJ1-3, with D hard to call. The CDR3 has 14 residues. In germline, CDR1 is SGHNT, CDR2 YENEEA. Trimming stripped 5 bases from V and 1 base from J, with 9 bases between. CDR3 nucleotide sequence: TGTGCCAGCAGCCGGGGAATATCTGGAAACACCATATATTTT. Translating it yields CASSRGISGNTIYF.

DNA of the CDR3: TGTGCCAGCTCACCTGTAGCGGGAGCGGCCAATGAGCAGTTCTTC. As protein: CASSPVAGAANEQFF. This chain links TRBV18 with TRBJ2-1; TRBD2 agrees at 9 bases. The CDR3 has 15 amino acids. V trimming: 3 bases; J trimming: 6 bases; junction bases outside the gene matches: 6. The V gene's germline CDR1 is KGHSH and CDR2 LQKENI. Full variable domain (rest looked up from reference TRBV18 and TRBJ2-1): NAGVMQNPRHLVRRRGQEARLRCSPMKGHSHVYWYRQLPEEGLKFMVYLQKENIIDESGMPKERFSAEFPKEGPSILRIQQVVRGDSAAYFCASSPVAGAANEQFFGPGTRLTVL.

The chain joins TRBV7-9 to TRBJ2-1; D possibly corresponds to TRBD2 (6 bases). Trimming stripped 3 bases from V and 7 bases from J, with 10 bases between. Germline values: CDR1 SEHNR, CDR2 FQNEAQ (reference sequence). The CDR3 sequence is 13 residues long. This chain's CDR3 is CASSLQEGNEQFF. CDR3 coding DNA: TGTGCCAGCAGCTTGCAGGAGGGGAATGAGCAGTTCTTC.

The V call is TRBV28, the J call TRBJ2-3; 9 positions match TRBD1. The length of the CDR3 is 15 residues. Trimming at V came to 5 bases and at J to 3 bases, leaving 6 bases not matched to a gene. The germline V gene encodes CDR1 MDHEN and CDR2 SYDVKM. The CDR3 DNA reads TGTGCCAGCAGTCCCCCGGGACAGGGAACAGATACGCAGTATTTT. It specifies CASSPPGQGTDTQYF.

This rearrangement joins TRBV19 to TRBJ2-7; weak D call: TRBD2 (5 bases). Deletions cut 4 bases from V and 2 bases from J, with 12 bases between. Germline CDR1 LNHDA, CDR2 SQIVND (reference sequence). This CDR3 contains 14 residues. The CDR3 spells CASSTPRGTYEQYF. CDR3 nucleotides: TGTGCCAGTAGTACTCCCCGGGGAACCTACGAGCAGTACTTC.

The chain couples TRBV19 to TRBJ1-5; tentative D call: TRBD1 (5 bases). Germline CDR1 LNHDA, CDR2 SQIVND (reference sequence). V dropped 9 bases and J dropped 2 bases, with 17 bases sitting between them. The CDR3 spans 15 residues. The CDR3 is CASKPKGEGNQPQHF. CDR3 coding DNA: TGTGCCAGCAAACCAAAAGGGGAAGGCAATCAGCCCCAGCATTTT.